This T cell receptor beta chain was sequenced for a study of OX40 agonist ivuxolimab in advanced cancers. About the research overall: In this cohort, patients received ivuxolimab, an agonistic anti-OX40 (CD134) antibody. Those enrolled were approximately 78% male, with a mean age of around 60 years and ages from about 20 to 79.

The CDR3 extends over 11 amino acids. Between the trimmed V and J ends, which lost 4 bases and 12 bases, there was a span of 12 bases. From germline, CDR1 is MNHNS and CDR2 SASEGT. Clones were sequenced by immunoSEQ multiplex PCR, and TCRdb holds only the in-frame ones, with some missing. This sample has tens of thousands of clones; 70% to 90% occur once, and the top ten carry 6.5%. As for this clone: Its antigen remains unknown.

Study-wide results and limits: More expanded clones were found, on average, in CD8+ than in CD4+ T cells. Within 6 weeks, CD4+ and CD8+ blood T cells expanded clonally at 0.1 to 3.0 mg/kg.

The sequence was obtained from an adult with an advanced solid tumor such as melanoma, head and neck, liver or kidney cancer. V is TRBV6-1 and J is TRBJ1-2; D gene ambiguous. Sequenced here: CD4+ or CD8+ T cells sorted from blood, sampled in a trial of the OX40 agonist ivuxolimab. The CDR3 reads CASSGSSSHTF. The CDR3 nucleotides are TGTGCCAGCAGTGGTTCGAGTTCCCACACCTTC.